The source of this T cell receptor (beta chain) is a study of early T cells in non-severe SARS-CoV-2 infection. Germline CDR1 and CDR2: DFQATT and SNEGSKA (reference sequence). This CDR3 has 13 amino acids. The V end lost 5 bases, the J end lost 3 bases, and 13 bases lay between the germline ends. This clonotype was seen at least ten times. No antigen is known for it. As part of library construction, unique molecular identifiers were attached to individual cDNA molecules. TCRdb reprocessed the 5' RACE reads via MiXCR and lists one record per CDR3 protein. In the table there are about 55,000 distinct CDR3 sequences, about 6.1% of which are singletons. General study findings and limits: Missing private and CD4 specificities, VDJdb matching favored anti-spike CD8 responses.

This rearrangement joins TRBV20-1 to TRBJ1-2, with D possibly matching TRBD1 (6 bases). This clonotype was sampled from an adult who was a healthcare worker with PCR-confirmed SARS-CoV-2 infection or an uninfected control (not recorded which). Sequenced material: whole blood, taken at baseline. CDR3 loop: CSAGPNRDYGYTF. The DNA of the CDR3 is TGCAGTGCTGGACCAAACAGGGACTATGGCTACACCTTC.